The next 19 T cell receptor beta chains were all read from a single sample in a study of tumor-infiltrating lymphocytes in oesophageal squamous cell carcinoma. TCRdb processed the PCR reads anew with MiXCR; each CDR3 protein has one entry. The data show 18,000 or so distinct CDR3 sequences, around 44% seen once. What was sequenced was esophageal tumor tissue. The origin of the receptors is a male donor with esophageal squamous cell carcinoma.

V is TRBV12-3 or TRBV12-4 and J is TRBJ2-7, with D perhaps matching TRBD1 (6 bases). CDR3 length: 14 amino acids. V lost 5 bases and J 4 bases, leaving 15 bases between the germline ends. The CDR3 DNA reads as TGTGCCAGCAGTCAGATCCTGGACAGTTACGAGCAGTACTTC. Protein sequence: CASSQILDSYEQYF.

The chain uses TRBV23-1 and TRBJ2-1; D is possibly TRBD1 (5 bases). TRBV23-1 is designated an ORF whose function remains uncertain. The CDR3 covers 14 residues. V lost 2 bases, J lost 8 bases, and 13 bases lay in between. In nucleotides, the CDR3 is TGCGCCAGCAGTCAAGCCAGGGCCGTTGATGAGCAGTTCTTC. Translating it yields CASSQARAVDEQFF.

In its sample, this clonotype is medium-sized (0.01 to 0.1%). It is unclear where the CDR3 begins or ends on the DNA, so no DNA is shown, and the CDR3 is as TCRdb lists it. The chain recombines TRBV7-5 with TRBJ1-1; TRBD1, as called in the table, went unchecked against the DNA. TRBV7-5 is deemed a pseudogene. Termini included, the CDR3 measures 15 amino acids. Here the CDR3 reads CISVPEALTGAEAFF.

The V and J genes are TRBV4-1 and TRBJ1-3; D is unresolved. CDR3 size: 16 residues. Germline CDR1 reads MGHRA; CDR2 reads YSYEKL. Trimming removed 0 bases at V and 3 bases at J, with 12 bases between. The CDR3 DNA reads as TGCGCCAGCAGCCAAGATGGGTGGGGAGATGGAAACACCATATATTTT. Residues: CASSQDGWGDGNTIYF.

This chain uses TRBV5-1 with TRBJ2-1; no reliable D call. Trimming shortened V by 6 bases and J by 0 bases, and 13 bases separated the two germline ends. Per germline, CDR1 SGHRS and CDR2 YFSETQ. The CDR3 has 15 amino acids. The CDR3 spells CASTPVKSSYNEQFF. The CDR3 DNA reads TGCGCCAGCACCCCGGTGAAGAGCTCCTACAATGAGCAGTTCTTC.

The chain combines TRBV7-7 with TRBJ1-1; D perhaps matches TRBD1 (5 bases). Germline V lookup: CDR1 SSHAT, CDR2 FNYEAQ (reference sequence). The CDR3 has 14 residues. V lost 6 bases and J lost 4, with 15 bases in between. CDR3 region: CASSPGPGGTEAFF. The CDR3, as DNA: TGTGCCAGCAGTCCCGGCCCTGGGGGCACTGAAGCTTTCTTT.

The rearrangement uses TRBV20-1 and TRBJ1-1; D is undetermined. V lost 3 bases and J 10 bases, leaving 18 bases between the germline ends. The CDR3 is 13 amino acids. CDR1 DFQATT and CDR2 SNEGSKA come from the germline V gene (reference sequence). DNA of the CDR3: TGCAGTGCTAGGGTTTTTGACTCCGTGGGAGCTTTCTTT. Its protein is CSARVFDSVGAFF.

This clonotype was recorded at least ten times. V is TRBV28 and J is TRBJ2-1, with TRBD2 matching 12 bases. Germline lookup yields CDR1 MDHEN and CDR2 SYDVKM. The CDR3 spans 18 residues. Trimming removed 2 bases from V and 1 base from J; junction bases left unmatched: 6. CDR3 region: CASSLVATSGGSYNEQFF. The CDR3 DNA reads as TGTGCCAGCAGTTTAGTGGCGACTAGCGGGGGTTCCTACAATGAGCAGTTCTTC.

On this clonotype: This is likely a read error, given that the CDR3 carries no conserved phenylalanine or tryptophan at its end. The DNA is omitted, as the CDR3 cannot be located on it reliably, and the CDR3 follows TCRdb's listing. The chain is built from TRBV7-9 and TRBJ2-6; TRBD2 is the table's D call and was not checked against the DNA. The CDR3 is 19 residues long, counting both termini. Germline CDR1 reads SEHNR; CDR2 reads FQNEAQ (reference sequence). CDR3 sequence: CASSDPTSGRSTDTQYFGA.

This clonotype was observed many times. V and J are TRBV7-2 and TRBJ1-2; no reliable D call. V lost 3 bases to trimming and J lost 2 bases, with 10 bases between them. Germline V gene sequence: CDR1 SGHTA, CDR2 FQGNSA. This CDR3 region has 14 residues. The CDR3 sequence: CASSLTRLNYGYTF. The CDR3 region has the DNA TGTGCCAGCAGCTTGACACGATTAAACTATGGCTACACCTTC.

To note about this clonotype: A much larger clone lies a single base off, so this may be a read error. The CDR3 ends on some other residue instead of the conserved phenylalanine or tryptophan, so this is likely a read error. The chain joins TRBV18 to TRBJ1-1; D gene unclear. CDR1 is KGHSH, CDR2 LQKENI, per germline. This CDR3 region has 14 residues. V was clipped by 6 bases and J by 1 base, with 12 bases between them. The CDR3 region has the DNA TGTGCCAGCTCCTTAAACCAGGAGAACACTGAAGCTTTCTTG. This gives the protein CASSLNQENTEAFL.

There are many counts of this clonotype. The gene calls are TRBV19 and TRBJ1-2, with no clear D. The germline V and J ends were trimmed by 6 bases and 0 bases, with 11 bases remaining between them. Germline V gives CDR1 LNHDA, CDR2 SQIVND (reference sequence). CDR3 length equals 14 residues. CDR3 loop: CASSRGITNYGYTF. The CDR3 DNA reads TGTGCCAGTAGCCGGGGAATCACTAACTATGGCTACACCTTC.

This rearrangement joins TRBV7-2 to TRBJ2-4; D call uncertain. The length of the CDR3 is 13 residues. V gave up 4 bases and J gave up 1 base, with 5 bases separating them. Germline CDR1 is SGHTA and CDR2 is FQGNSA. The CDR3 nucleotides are TGTGCCAGCAGCTACTATGCCAAAAACATTCAGTACTTC. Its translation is CASSYYAKNIQYF.

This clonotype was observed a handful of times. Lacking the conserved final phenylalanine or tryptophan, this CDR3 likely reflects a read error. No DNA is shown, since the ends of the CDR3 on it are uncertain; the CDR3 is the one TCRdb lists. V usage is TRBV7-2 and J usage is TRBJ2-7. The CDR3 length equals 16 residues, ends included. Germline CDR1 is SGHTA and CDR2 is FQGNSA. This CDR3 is CASSLAAGNYGYTFGS.

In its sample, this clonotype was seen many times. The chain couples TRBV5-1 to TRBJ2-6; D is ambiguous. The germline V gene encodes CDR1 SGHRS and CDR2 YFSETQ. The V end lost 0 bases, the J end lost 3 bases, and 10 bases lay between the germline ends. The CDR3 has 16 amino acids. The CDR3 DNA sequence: TGCGCCAGCAGCTTGGCAGTAGATGGTGGGGCCAACGTCCTGACTTTC. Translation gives CASSLAVDGGANVLTF.

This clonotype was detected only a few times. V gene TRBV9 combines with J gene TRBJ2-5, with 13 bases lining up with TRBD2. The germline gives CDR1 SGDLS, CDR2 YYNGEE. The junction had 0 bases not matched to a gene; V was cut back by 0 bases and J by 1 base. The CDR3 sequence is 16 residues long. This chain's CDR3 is CASSVGTSGGQETQYF. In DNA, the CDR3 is TGTGCCAGCAGCGTAGGGACTAGCGGGGGCCAAGAGACCCAGTACTTC.

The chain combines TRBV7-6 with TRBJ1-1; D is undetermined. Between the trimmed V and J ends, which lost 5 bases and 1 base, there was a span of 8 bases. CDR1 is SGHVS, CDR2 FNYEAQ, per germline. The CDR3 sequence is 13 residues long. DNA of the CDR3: TGTGCCAGCAGCCAAGACACGAACACTGAAGCTTTCTTT. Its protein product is CASSQDTNTEAFF.

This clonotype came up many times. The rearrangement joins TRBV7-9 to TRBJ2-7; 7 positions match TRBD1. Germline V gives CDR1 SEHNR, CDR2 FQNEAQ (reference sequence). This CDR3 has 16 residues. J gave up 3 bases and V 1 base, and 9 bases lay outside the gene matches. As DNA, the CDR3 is TGTGCCAGCAGCTTAGAGAAGGACAGGCCTTTCTACGAGCAGTACTTC. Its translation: CASSLEKDRPFYEQYF.

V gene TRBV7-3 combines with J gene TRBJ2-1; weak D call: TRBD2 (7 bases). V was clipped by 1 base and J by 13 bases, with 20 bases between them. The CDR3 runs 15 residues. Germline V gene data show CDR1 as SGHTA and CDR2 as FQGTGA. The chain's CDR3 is CASSLRGGAAETQFF. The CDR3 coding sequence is TGTGCCAGCAGCTTAAGGGGGGGGGCCGCGGAGACCCAGTTCTTC.